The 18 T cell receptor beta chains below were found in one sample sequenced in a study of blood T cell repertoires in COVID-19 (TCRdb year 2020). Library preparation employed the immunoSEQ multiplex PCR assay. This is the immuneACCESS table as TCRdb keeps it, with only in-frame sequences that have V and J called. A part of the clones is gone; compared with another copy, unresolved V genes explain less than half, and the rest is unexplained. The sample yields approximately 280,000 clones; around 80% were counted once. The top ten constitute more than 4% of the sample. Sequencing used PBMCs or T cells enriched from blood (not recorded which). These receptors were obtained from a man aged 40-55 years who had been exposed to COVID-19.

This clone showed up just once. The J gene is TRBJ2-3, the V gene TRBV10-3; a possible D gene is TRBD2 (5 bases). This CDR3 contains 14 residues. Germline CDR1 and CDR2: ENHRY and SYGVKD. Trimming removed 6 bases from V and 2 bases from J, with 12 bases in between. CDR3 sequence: CAISRTGNTDTQYF. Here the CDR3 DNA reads TGTGCCATCAGCCGAACGGGGAACACAGATACGCAGTATTTT.

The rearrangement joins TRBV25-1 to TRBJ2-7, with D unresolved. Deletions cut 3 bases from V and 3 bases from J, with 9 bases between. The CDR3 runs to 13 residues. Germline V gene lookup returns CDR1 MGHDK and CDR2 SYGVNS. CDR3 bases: TGTGCCAGCAGTGATGGGCTTGGCTACGAGCAGTACTTC. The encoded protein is CASSDGLGYEQYF.

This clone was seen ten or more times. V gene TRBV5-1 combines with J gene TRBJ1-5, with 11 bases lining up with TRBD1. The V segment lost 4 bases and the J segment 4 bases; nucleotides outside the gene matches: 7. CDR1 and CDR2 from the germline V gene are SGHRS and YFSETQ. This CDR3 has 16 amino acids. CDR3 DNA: TGCGCCAGCAGCGGCGGGACAGGGGGTCTTAATCAGCCCCAGCATTTT. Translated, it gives CASSGGTGGLNQPQHF. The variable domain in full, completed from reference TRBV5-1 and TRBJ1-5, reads KAGVTQTPRYLIKTRGQQVTLSCSPISGHRSVSWYQQTPGQGLQFLFEYFSETQRNKGNFPGRFSGRQFSNSRSEMNVSTLELGDSALYLCASSGGTGGLNQPQHFGDGTRLSIL.

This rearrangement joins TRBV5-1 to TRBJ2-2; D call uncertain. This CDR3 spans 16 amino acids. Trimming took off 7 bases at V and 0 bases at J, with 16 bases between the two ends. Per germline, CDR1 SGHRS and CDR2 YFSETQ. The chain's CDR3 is CASREQPIANTGELFF. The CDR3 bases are TGCGCCAGCCGTGAACAGCCTATCGCGAACACCGGGGAGCTGTTTTTT.

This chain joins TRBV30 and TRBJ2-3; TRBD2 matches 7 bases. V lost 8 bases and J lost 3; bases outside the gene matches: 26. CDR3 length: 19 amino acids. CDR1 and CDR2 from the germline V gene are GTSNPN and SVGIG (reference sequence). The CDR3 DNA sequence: TGTGCCGGAGTACGTTCTGAGAGCTCGAGAGGGAGGGCTACAGATACGCAGTATTTT. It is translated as CAGVRSESSRGRATDTQYF.

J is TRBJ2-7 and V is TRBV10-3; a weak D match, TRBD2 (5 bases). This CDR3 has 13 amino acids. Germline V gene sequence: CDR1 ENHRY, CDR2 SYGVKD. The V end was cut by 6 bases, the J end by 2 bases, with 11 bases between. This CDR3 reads CAISSGATYEQYF. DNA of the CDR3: TGTGCCATCAGCAGCGGTGCTACCTACGAGCAGTACTTC.

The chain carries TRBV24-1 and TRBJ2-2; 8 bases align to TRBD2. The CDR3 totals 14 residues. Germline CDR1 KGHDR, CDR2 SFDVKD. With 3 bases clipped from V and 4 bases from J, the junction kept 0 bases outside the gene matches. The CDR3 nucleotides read TGTGCCACCAGTGATAGCGGGAGCACCGGGGAGCTGTTTTTT. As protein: CATSDSGSTGELFF.

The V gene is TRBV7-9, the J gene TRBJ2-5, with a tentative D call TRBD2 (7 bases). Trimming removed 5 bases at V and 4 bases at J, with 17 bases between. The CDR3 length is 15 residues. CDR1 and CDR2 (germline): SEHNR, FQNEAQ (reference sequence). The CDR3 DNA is TGTGCCAGCAGCAACTGGGGGGCTAGCGGAGAGACCCAGTACTTC. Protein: CASSNWGASGETQYF.

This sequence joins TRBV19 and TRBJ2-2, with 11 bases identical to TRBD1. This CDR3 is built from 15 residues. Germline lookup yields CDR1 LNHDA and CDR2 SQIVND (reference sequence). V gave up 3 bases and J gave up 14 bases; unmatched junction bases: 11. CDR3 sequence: CASSMGGQGALSLFF. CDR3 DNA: TGTGCCAGTAGTATGGGAGGACAGGGGGCGTTAAGTCTGTTTTTT.

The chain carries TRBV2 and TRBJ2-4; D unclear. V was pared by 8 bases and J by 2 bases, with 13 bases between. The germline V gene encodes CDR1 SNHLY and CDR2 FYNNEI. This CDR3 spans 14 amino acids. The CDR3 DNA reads TGTGCCAGCCTAAACGGGTTGCCCAAAAACATTCAGTACTTC. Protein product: CASLNGLPKNIQYF.

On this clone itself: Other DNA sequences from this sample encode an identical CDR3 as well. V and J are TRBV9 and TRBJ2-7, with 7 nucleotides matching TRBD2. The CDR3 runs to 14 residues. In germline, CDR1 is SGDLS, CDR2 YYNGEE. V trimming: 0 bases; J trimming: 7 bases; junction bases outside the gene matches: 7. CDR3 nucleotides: TGTGCCAGCAGCGTAGGGGCGGGAGTGGGAGAGCAGTACTTC. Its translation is CASSVGAGVGEQYF.

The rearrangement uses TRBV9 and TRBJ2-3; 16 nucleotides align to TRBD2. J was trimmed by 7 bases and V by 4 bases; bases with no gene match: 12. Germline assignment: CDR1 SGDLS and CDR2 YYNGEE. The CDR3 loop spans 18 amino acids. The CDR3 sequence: CASSPGTSGRAWGNTQYF. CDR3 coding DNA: TGTGCCAGCAGCCCGGGGACTAGCGGGAGGGCCTGGGGGAATACGCAGTATTTT.

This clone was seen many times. The CDR3 sequence: CASSLSRGYTEAFF. DNA of the CDR3: TGTGCCAGCAGCTTATCCCGGGGATACACTGAAGCTTTCTTT. The chain links TRBV7-9 to TRBJ1-1; D is ambiguous. CDR3 length: 14 amino acids. Per germline, CDR1 SEHNR and CDR2 FQNEAQ (reference sequence). The ends were cut back, 2 bases at V and 3 bases at J, with 10 bases in the middle.

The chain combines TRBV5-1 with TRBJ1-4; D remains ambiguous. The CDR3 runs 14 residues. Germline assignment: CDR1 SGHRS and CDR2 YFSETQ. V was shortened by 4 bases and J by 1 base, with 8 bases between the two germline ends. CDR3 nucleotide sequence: TGCGCCAGCAGCGGAGCGGGAACTAATGAAAAACTGTTTTTT. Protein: CASSGAGTNEKLFF. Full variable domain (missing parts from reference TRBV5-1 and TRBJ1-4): KAGVTQTPRYLIKTRGQQVTLSCSPISGHRSVSWYQQTPGQGLQFLFEYFSETQRNKGNFPGRFSGRQFSNSRSEMNVSTLELGDSALYLCASSGAGTNEKLFFGSGTQLSVL.

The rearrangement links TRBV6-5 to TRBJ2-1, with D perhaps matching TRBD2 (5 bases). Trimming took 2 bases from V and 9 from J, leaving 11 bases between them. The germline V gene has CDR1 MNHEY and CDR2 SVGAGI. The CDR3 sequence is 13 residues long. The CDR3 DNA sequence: TGTGCCAGCAGTTACGGGCGGGCCGGTGAGCAGTTCTTC. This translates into CASSYGRAGEQFF.

CDR3 loop: CASSSIDRNYGYTF. The DNA of the CDR3 is TGTGCCAGCAGCTCCATCGACAGAAACTATGGCTACACCTTC. This rearrangement joins TRBV5-6 to TRBJ1-2, with D perhaps matching TRBD1 (5 bases). Germline values: CDR1 SGHDT, CDR2 YYEEEE. V lost 3 bases and J 2 bases, leaving 11 bases between the germline ends. The CDR3 totals 14 residues.

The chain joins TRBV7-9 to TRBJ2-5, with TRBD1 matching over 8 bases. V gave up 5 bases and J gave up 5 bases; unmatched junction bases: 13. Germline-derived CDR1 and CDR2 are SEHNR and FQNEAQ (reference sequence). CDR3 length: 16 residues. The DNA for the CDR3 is TGTGCCAGCAGCCTCCGAGGGGACAGGAGGACGGAGACCCAGTACTTC. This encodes CASSLRGDRRTETQYF.

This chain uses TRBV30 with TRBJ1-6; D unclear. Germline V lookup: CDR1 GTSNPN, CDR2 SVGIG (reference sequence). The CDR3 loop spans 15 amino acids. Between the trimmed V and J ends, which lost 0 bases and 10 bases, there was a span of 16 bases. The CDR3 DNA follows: TGTGCCTGGAGTGTCACGATGGCTAACAGCTCACCCCTCCACTTT. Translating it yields CAWSVTMANSSPLHF.